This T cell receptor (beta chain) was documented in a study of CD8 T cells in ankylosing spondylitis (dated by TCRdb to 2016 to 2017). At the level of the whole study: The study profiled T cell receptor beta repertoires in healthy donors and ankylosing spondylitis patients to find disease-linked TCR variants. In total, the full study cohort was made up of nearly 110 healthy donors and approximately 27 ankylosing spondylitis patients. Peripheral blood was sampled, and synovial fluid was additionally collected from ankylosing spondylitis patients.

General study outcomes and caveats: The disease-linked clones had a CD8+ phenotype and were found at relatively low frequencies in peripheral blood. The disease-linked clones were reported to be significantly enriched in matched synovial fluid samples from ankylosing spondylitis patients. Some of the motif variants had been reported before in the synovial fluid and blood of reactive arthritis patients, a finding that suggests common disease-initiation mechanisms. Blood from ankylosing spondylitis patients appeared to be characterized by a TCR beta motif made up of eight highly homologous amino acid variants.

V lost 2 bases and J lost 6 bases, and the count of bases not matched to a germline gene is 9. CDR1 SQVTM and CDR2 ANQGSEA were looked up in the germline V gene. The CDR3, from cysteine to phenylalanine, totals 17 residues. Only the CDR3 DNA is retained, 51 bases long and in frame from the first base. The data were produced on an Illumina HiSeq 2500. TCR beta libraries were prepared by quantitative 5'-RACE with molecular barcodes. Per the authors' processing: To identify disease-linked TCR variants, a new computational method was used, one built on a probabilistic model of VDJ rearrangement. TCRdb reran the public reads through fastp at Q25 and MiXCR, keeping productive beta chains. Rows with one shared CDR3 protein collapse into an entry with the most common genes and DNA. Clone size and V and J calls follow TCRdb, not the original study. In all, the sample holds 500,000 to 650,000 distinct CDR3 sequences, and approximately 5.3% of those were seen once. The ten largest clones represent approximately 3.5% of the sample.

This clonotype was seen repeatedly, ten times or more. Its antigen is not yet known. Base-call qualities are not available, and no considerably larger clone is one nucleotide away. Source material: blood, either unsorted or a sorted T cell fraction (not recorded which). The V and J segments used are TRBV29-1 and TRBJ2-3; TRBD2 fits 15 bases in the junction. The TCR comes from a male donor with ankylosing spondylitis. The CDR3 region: CSVELRTSGRAGDTQYF. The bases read TGCAGCGTTGAATTGCGGACTAGCGGGAGGGCCGGGGATACGCAGTATTTT.